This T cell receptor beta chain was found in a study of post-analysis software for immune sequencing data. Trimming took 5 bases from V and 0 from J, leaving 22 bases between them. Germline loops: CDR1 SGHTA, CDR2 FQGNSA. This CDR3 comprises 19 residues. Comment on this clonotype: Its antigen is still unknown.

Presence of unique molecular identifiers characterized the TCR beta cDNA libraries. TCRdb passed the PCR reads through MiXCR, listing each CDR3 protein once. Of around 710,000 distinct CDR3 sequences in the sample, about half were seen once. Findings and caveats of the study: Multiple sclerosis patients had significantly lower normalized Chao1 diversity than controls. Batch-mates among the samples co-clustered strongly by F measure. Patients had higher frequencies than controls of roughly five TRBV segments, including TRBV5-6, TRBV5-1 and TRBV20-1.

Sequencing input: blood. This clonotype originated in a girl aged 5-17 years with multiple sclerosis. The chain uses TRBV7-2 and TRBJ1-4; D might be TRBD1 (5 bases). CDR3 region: CASSPGRTYPSTTNEKLFF. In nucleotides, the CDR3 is TGTGCCAGCAGCCCGGGACGGACCTACCCTTCCACAACTAATGAAAAACTGTTTTTT. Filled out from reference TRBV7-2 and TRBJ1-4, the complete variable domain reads GAGVSQSPSNKVTEKGKDVELRCDPISGHTALYWYRQSLGQGLEFLIYFQGNSAPDKSGLPSDRFSAERTGGSVSTLTIQRTQQEDSAVYLCASSPGRTYPSTTNEKLFFGSGTQLSVL.